Shown below are 24 T cell receptor beta chains from a single sample sequenced in a study of tumor-infiltrating lymphocytes in primary liver carcinoma. The roughly 18-34 mg bulk tissue piece was not sorted before simultaneous RNA and DNA extraction. Reverse transcription of roughly 470 ng total RNA with a constant-region primer produced TCR beta cDNA. A slightly modified ARM-PCR protocol with three nested multiplex PCR rounds produced these TCR beta libraries. The first two PCR rounds used TRBV1-TRBV30 primers with a Cbeta primer, roughly 10 cycles each. Each CDR3 protein is one row after TCRdb ran MiXCR on the multiplex PCR reads. Among around 99,000 distinct CDR3 sequences listed, around 70% were seen once. Sequencing was performed on tumor-adjacent normal liver tissue. Source of these receptors: a middle-aged man with primary liver carcinoma and hepatitis B virus infection.

This clonotype was detected only a few times. A much bigger clone sits one base away, suggesting this may be a read error. The genes are TRBV12-3 or TRBV12-4 and TRBJ2-7; no firm D call. This CDR3 is 12 amino acids long. CDR3: CTSSFHTYEQYF. The CDR3 DNA sequence: TGTACCAGCAGTTTTCATACCTACGAGCAGTACTTC.

This clonotype was picked up many times. The V call is TRBV29-1, the J call TRBJ2-7, with D possibly called TRBD1 or TRBD2 (6 bases each). The CDR3 has 12 amino acids. Looked up from germline, CDR1 is SQVTM and CDR2 is ANQGSEA. V lost 7 bases and J lost 0, with 10 bases in between. The CDR3 sequence is CSGRDNSYEQYF. DNA of the CDR3: TGCAGCGGGCGGGACAACTCCTACGAGCAGTACTTC.

As concerns this clonotype: This is likely a read error, given that the CDR3 carries no conserved phenylalanine or tryptophan at its end. It is unclear where the CDR3 begins or ends on the DNA, so no DNA is shown, and the CDR3 is as TCRdb lists it. V is TRBV11-2 and J is TRBJ2-5; the DNA was not used to check the table's D call, TRBD2. The CDR3 has 16 residues if both end residues are counted. CDR1 SGHAT and CDR2 FQNNGV come from the germline V gene. CDR3 sequence: CASRSRDSAHQETDYY.

Regarding this clonotype: Since a much larger clone is just one base distant, this may be a read error. This chain connects TRBV6-5 to TRBJ2-6; D unresolved. The CDR3 is made up of 13 amino acids. Germline V lookup: CDR1 MNHEY, CDR2 SVGAGI. CDR3 sequence reads: CVSSYGGANVLTF. CDR3 in DNA: TGTGTCAGCAGTTACGGTGGGGCCAACGTCCTGACTTTC.

A remark on this clonotype: A junction end diverges from the germline sequence, so it may reflect a read error. This chain uses TRBV6-1 with TRBJ1-1; D gene unclear. This CDR3 comprises 15 residues. Germline-derived CDR1 and CDR2 are MNHNS and SASEGT. The CDR3 region has the DNA TGTGCCAGCAGTGAAGATACGGGAGGAAACACTGAAGCTTCCTTT. Protein sequence: CASSEDTGGNTEASF.

Note on this clonotype: At one of its ends the junction is not consistent with the germline gene, which may arise from a read error. The chain carries TRBV11-2 and TRBJ1-5, with TRBD1 matching over 7 bases. Per the germline V gene, CDR1 is SGHAT and CDR2 is FQNNGV. This CDR3 has 16 amino acids. This CDR3 reads CASSLGPPGTDQPQHF. CDR3 DNA sequence: TGTGCCAGTAGCTTAGGCCCTCCCGGGACAGATCAGCCCCAGCATTTT.

This clonotype was recorded many times. This chain connects TRBV4-2 to TRBJ2-7; 9 nucleotides agree with TRBD2. Germline V gene sequence: CDR1 LGHNA, CDR2 YNFKEQ. This CDR3 region has 16 residues. V was clipped by 0 bases and J by 5 bases; unmatched bases: 8. CDR3 in amino acids: CASSQDSGGRANEQYF. In nucleotides, the CDR3 is TGTGCCAGCAGCCAAGATTCTGGCGGGAGGGCTAACGAGCAGTACTTC.

Many counts were recorded for this clonotype. The chain joins TRBV12-3 or TRBV12-4 to TRBJ2-7, with D possibly being TRBD1 or TRBD2 (5 bases each). This CDR3 is 17 amino acids long. Trimming took off 0 bases at V and 1 base at J, with 16 bases between the two ends. The CDR3 coding sequence is TGTGCCAGCAGTTTAGCGATGGGGGAAGAAGGGTCCTACGAGCAGTACTTC. Residues: CASSLAMGEEGSYEQYF.

In the case of this clonotype: A read error may be the cause here, since a much bigger clone is one base away. This chain links TRBV6-6 with TRBJ2-7; 7 bases are shared with TRBD2. CDR1 MNHNY and CDR2 SVGAGI come from the germline V gene (reference sequence). The CDR3 runs to 13 residues. V lost 7 bases and J lost 7; bases outside the gene matches: 10. The CDR3 sequence: CASTGGTNEEQYF. The CDR3 DNA reads TGTGCCAGCACCGGGGGGACCAACGAGGAGCAGTACTTC.

V and J are TRBV12-3 or TRBV12-4 and TRBJ2-7; 7 bases are shared with TRBD2. V shed 5 bases and J 7 bases; nucleotides not matched to a gene: 8. The length of the CDR3 is 13 residues. CDR3: CASSPCGGYEQYF. CDR3 nucleotides: TGTGCCAGCAGTCCCTGCGGGGGATATGAGCAGTACTTC.

With respect to this clonotype: Since the CDR3 does not end with the conserved phenylalanine or tryptophan, this likely comes from a read error. CDR3 amino acids: CTSSLNDPYEQFL. As DNA, the CDR3 is TGTACCAGCAGCTTAAATGATCCCTATGAGCAGTTCTTA. The chain uses TRBV11-2 and TRBJ2-1; unclear D gene. This CDR3 spans 13 amino acids. Per the germline V gene, CDR1 is SGHAT and CDR2 is FQNNGV.

Comments on this clonotype: At one boundary the junction diverges from the germline segment, which might be a read error. The chain employs TRBV5-1 and TRBJ2-1; the match to TRBD2 covers 8 bases. CDR3 length: 15 residues. Germline values: CDR1 SGHRS, CDR2 YFSETQ. The CDR3 DNA follows: TGCGCCAGCAGCTTCGGCGGGAGGACCTACATTGAGCAGTTCTTC. Amino acids: CASSFGGRTYIEQFF.

As concerns this clonotype: This may arise from a read error, as a much more abundant clone is one base away. The CDR3 here is CSVVINGRGRETQYF. CDR3 sequence (DNA): TGCAGCGTCGTAATTAACGGGAGGGGAAGAGAGACCCAGTACTTC. V is TRBV29-1 and J is TRBJ2-5; 8 bases are a match to TRBD2. This CDR3 contains 15 residues. V was clipped by 6 bases and J by 4 bases; unmatched bases: 13. Germline lookup yields CDR1 SQVTM and CDR2 ANQGSEA. Full variable domain (missing parts from reference TRBV29-1 and TRBJ2-5): SAVISQKPSRDICQRGTSLTIQCQVDSQVTMMFWYRQQPGQSLTLIATANQGSEATYESGFVIDKFPISRPNLTFSTLTVSNMSPEDSSIYLCSVVINGRGRETQYFGPGTRLLVL.

Turning to this clonotype: The germline gene is not matched at one end of the junction; a read error may be the cause. The chain recombines TRBV29-1 with TRBJ2-1, with TRBD2 matching over 8 bases. Germline CDR1 and CDR2: SQVTM and ANQGSEA. There are 16 residues in the CDR3. The CDR3 is CSANYGVAGGYNEQFF. CDR3 DNA sequence: TGCAGCGCTAACTATGGCGTGGCGGGAGGCTACAATGAACAGTTCTTC.

Comment on this clonotype: A much more abundant neighbour one base away suggests this may be a read error. V gene TRBV7-9 combines with J gene TRBJ2-1; D not certain. With 4 bases removed from V and 9 bases from J, the gap between germline ends came to 10 bases. Germline V CDR1 and CDR2: SEHNR, FQNEAQ (reference sequence). The CDR3 runs 12 residues. The CDR3 DNA reads as TGTGCCAGCAGCTCCCAGCGTGGTGAGCAGTTCTTC. It yields the protein CASSSQRGEQFF.

A word on this clonotype: The junction departs from the called germline gene at one end, perhaps through a read error. J is TRBJ2-6 and V is TRBV29-1; D possibly uses TRBD1 or TRBD2 (6 bases each). Looked up from germline, CDR1 is SQVTM and CDR2 is ANQGSEA. CDR3 length: 13 amino acids. CDR3 loop: CSVENREASVLTF. CDR3 sequence (DNA): TGCAGCGTTGAGAACAGGGAGGCCAGCGTCCTGACTTTC.

Note on this clonotype: A much more abundant neighbour one base away suggests this may be a read error. V gene TRBV5-1 combines with J gene TRBJ1-1; no clear D gene. The CDR3 spans 12 residues. V lost 0 bases to trimming and J lost 12 bases, with 12 bases between them. Germline V gene sequence: CDR1 SGHRS, CDR2 YFSETQ. CDR3 nucleotides: TGCGCCAGCAGCTTGGAGGGCTCAGAAACTTTCTTT. It yields the protein CASSLEGSETFF.

This clonotype was seen a single time. Sequence at one end of the junction differs from germline and may be a read error. The chain links TRBV12-3 or TRBV12-4 to TRBJ2-2; the match to TRBD1 covers 7 bases. This CDR3 region has 14 residues. As DNA, the CDR3 is TGTGCCAACAGCCCGGGACAGAACACCGGGGAGCTATTTTTT. Translation: CANSPGQNTGELFF.

Worth noting for this clonotype: At one boundary the junction diverges from the germline segment, which might be a read error. The chain couples TRBV29-1 to TRBJ2-3; maybe TRBD2 (6 bases). The CDR3 runs 13 residues. Germline V lookup: CDR1 SQVTM, CDR2 ANQGSEA. CDR3 residues: CRVEETSTYTQYF. The CDR3 DNA sequence: TGCCGCGTTGAGGAAACTAGCACATATACGCAGTATTTT.

The rearrangement joins TRBV29-1 to TRBJ2-7; D gene uncertain. The CDR3 runs to 13 residues. Per germline, CDR1 SQVTM and CDR2 ANQGSEA. The germline V and J ends were trimmed by 2 bases and 5 bases, with 13 bases remaining between them. The CDR3 here is CSVEIYHEDEQYF. CDR3 bases: TGCAGCGTTGAAATTTACCACGAAGACGAGCAGTACTTC.

With respect to this clonotype: A much bigger clone sits one base away, suggesting this may be a read error. The chain is built from TRBV12-3 or TRBV12-4 and TRBJ1-1; D uncertain. The length of the CDR3 is 13 residues. Trimming took off 6 bases at V and 12 bases at J, with 20 bases between the two ends. The CDR3 nucleotides are TGTGCCAGCAGCCCCATCGGGAGTTTGCAAACTTTCTTT. Encoded protein: CASSPIGSLQTFF.

Comments on this clonotype: A much larger clone differs from this one at a single base, so this may be a read error. The chain combines TRBV10-3 with TRBJ1-1; D perhaps matches TRBD1 (6 bases). Germline loops: CDR1 ENHRY, CDR2 SYGVKD. This CDR3 has 15 residues. DNA for the CDR3: TGTGCCATGAGTGGCCTGAGCGGGGGCCACACTGAAGCTTTCTTT. It yields the protein CAMSGLSGGHTEAFF.

This clonotype was recorded at least ten times. V is TRBV10-3 and J is TRBJ2-1, with D maybe TRBD2 (6 bases). V lost 7 bases to trimming and J lost 5 bases, with 15 bases between them. The length of the CDR3 is 14 residues. Per germline, CDR1 ENHRY and CDR2 SYGVKD. Here the CDR3 DNA reads TGTGCCATCAAGAAGTCGGGACTGAACAATGAGCAGTTCTTC. Its translation is CAIKKSGLNNEQFF.

In this sample, this clonotype turned up a few times. The chain couples TRBV28 to TRBJ1-2, with D unresolved. V was pared by 10 bases and J by 4 bases, with 10 bases between. Germline assignment: CDR1 MDHEN and CDR2 SYDVKM. The CDR3 has 11 residues. In DNA form, the CDR3 reads TGTGCCAATAGACGGATCTATGGCTACACCTTC. Translated: CANRRIYGYTF.